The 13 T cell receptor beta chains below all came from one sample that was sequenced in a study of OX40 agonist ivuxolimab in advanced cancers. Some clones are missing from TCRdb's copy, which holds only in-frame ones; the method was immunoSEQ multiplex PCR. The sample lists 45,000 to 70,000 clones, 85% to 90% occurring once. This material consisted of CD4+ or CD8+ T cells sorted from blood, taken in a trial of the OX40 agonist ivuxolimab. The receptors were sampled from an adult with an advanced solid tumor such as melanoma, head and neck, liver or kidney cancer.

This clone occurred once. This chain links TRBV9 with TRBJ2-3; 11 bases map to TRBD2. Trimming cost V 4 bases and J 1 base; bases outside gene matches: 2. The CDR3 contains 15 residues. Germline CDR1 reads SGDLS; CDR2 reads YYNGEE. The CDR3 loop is CASSLTSGGTDTQYF. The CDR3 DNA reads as TGTGCCAGCAGCTTGACTAGCGGGGGCACAGATACGCAGTATTTT.

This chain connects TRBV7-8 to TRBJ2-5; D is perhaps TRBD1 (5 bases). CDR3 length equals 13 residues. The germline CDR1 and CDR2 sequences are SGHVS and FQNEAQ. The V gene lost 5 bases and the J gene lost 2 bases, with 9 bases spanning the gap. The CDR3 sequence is CASSLTVQETQYF. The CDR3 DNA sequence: TGTGCCAGCAGCCTGACAGTTCAAGAGACCCAGTACTTC.

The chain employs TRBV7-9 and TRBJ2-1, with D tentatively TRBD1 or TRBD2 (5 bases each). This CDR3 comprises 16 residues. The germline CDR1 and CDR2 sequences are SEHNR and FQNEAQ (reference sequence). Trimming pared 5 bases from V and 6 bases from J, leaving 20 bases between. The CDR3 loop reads CASSPPGLYTTNEQFF. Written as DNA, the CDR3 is TGTGCCAGCAGCCCCCCGGGGCTCTACACTACCAATGAGCAGTTCTTC.

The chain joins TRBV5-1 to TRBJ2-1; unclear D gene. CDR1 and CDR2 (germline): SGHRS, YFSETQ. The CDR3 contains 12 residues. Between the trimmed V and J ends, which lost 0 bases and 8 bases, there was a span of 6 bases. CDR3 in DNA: TGCGCCAGCAGCTTGGACAGATATGAGCAGTTCTTC. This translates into CASSLDRYEQFF.

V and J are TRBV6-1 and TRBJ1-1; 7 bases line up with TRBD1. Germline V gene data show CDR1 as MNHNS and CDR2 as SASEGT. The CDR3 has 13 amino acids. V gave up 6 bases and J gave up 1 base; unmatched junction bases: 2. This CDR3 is CASRGQENTEAFF. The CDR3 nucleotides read TGTGCCAGCAGAGGACAGGAGAACACTGAAGCTTTCTTT.

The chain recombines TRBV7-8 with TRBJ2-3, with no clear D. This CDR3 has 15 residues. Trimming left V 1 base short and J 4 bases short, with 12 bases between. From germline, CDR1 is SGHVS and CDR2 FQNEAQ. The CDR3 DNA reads TGTGCCAGCAGCTTAGTACGGGCCACCCCAGATACGCAGTATTTT. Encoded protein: CASSLVRATPDTQYF.

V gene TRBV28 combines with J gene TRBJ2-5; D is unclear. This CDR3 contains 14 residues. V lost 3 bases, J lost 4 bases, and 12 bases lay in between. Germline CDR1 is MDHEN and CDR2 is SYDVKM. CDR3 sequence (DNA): TGTGCCAGCAGTTTTTACAGCCCTGGAGAGACCCAGTACTTC. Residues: CASSFYSPGETQYF.

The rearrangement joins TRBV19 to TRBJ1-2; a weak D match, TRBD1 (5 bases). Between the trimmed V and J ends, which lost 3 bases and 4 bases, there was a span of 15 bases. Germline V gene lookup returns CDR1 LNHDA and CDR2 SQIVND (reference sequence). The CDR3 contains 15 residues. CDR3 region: CASSILAGSGYGYTF. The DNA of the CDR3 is TGTGCCAGTAGTATCTTGGCAGGGTCGGGCTATGGCTACACCTTC.

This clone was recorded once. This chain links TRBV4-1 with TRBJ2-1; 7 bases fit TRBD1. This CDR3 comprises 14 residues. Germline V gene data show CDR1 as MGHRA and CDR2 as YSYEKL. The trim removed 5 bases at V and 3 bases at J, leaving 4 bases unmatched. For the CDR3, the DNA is TGCGCCAGCAGCAACAGGGGCCGCTACAATGAGCAGTTCTTC. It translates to CASSNRGRYNEQFF.

CDR3 loop: CAWSVGQTQNEQFF. CDR3 in DNA: TGTGCCTGGAGTGTAGGACAGACCCAGAATGAGCAGTTCTTC. V is TRBV30 and J is TRBJ2-1, with D maybe TRBD1 (6 bases). There are 14 residues in the CDR3. Germline-derived CDR1 and CDR2 are GTSNPN and SVGIG (reference sequence). Deletions cut 0 bases from V and 7 bases from J, with 13 bases between.

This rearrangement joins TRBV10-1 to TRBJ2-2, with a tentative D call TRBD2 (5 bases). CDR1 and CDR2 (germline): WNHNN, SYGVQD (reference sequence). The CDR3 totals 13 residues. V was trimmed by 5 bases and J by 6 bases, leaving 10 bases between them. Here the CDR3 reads CASSRGSAGELFF. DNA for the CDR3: TGCGCCAGCAGTCGGGGTTCTGCCGGGGAGCTGTTTTTT.

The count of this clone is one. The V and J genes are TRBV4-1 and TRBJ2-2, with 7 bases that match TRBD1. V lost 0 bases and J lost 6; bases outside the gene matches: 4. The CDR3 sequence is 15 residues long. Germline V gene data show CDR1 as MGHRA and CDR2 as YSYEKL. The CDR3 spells CASSQEQGFPGELFF. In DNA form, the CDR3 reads TGCGCCAGCAGCCAAGAACAGGGGTTCCCCGGGGAGCTGTTTTTT.

The CDR3 DNA sequence: TGTGCCAGCAGAGGACAGGGGGTGCGGGAGACCCAGTACTTC. Its protein is CASRGQGVRETQYF. This sequence joins TRBV7-9 and TRBJ2-5, with 10 bases matching TRBD1. Germline V gene sequence: CDR1 SEHNR, CDR2 FQNEAQ (reference sequence). The CDR3 consists of 14 residues. With 6 bases clipped from V and 5 bases from J, the junction kept 6 bases outside the gene matches.